Reported below is one TCR beta chain. Antigen unknown. The data were taken from a study of monozygotic twins with inflammatory bowel disease. Germline CDR1 reads SEHNR; CDR2 reads FQNEAQ (reference sequence). There are 11 residues in the CDR3. With the 5' RACE reads reprocessed, TCRdb shows one record per CDR3 protein and no DNA. This listing includes around 400,000 distinct CDR3 sequences. Overall study findings and caveats: Twins classed as concordant or discordant showed no difference in repertoire similarity, possibly from limited power. Healthy co-twins showed greater TCRbeta diversity (inverse Simpson) than IBD patients. Relative to healthy twins, IBD patients had fewer clonotypes in common with others, a gap that was especially apparent with disease activity. Cells of different T cell subtypes could not be told apart.

The receptor was isolated from a human donor with ulcerative colitis or Crohn's disease, or a healthy co-twin of an affected twin (not recorded which). The source material was blood. The chain recombines TRBV7-9 with TRBJ2-5. The CDR3 spells CASSEIETQYF.